A single T cell receptor beta chain is shown here with its context. What it recognizes is unknown. A junction boundary mismatches the germline segment, possibly from a read error. Germline values: CDR1 MGHRA, CDR2 YSYEKL. This CDR3 contains 17 residues. From live CD3+CD8+TCRalphabeta+ cells, four PD-1 and/or TIGIT subsets were sorted. Using 15 ng of total RNA, TCR libraries were made with the QIAseq Immune Repertoire TCR panel. TCRdb re-analysed the reads in MiXCR, keeping a single row per CDR3 protein. The sample holds 450 to 550 distinct CDR3 sequences, around 9.3% seen once. This sample was taken from a study of circulating CD8 cells and anti-PD-1 response in melanoma. Study background: Responders had complete or partial responses; non-responders had stable or progressive disease. Overall study findings and caveats: At M1, fewer than 8% of TRB clonotypes appeared in multiple subsets. DNEG was most diverse; TIGIT repertoires were least diverse. Published repertoire comparisons used only baseline and M1 samples from a small cohort with few responders.

The chain uses TRBV4-1 and TRBJ2-7; 10 bases fit TRBD2. Here the sequenced sample was CD8+ T cells from PBMCs, taken at baseline or after one month of anti-PD-1 therapy (not recorded which). The TCR originated in a human donor with melanoma. The CDR3 protein is CASSQETMSGRVGEQYF. DNA for the CDR3: TGTGCCAGCAGCCAAGAGACGATGAGCGGGAGGGTTGGCGAGCAGTACTTC.